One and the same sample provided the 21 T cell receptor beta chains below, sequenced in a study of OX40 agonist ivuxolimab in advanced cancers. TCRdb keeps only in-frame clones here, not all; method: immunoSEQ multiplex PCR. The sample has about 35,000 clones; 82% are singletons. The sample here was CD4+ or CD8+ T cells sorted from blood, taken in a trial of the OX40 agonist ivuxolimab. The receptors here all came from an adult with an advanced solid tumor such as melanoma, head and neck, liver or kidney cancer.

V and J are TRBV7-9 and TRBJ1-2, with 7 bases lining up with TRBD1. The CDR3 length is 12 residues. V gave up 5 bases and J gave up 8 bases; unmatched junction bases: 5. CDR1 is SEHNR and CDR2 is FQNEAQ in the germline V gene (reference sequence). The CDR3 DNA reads TGTGCCAGCAGCCTCCAGGGGGAAGGCTACACCTTC. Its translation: CASSLQGEGYTF. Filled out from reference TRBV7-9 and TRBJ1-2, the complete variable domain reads DTGVSQNPRHKITKRGQNVTFRCDPISEHNRLYWYRQTLGQGPEFLTYFQNEAQLEKSRLLSDRFSAERPKGSFSTLEIQRTEQGDSAMYLCASSLQGEGYTFGSGTRLTVV.

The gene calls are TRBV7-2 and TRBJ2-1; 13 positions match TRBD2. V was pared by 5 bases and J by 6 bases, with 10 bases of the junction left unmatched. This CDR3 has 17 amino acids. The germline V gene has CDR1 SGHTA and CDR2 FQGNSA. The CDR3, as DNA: TGTGCCAGCAGCCCCCACCGACTAGCGGGGGGAGTCAATGAGCAGTTCTTC. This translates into CASSPHRLAGGVNEQFF.

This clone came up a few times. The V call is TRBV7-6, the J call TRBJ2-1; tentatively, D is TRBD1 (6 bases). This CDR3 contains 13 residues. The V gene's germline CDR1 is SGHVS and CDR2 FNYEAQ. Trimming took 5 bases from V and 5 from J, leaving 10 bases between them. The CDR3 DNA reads TGTGCCAGCAGCCTTGGACAGCACAATGAGCAGTTCTTC. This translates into CASSLGQHNEQFF.

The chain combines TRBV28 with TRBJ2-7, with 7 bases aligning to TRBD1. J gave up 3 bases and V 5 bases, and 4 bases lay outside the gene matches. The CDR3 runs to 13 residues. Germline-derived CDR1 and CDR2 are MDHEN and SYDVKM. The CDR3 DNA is TGTGCCAGCAGTGGGGACAGTCTCTACGAGCAGTACTTC. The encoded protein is CASSGDSLYEQYF.

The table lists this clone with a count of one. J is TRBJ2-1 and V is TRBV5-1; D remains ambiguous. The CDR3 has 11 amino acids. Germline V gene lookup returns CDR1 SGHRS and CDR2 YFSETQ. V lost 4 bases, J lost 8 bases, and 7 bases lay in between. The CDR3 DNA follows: TGCGCCAGCAGCCATATGGATGAGCAGTTCTTC. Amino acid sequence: CASSHMDEQFF.

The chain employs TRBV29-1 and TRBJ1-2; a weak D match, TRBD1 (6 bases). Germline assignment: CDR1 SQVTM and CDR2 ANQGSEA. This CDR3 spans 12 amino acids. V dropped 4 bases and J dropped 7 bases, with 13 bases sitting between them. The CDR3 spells CSVGLTGFGYTF. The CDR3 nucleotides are TGCAGCGTTGGTCTAACAGGGTTTGGCTACACCTTC.

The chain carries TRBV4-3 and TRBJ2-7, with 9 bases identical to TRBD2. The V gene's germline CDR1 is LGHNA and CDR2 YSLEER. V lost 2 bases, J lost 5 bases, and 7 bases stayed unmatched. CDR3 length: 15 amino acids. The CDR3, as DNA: TGCGCCAGCAGCCAACTAGCGGGAAATCTCAACGAGCAGTACTTC. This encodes CASSQLAGNLNEQYF.

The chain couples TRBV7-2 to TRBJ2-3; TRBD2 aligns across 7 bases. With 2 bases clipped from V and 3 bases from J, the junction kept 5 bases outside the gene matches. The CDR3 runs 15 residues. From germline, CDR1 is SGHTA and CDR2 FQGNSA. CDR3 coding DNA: TGTGCCAGCAGCTTAAAGACGGGGGGAACAGATACGCAGTATTTT. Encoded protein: CASSLKTGGTDTQYF.

The CDR3 DNA is TGTGCCAGTAAAGAGACAGGGAGAGGGGAGACCCAGTACTTC. As protein: CASKETGRGETQYF. The gene calls are TRBV19 and TRBJ2-5, with 7 bases lining up with TRBD1. This CDR3 region has 14 residues. CDR1 is LNHDA and CDR2 is SQIVND in the germline V gene (reference sequence). Trimming removed 7 bases from V and 5 bases from J; junction bases left unmatched: 10.

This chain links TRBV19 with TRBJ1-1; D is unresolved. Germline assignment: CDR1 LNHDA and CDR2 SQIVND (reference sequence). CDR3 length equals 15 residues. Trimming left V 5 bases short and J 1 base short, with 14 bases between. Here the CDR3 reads CASSPQRQTNTEAFF. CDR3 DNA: TGTGCCAGTAGTCCCCAGAGGCAGACGAACACTGAAGCTTTCTTT.

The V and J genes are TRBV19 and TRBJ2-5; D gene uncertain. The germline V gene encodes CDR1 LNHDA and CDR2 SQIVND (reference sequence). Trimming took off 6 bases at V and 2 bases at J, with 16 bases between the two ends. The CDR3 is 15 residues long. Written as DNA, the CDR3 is TGTGCCAGTAGACGGGTCCTGATGGGACAAGAGACCCAGTACTTC. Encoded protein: CASRRVLMGQETQYF. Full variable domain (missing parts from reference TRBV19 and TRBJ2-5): DGGITQSPKYLFRKEGQNVTLSCEQNLNHDAMYWYRQDPGQGLRLIYYSQIVNDFQKGDIAEGYSVSREKKESFPLTVTSAQKNPTAFYLCASRRVLMGQETQYFGPGTRLLVL.

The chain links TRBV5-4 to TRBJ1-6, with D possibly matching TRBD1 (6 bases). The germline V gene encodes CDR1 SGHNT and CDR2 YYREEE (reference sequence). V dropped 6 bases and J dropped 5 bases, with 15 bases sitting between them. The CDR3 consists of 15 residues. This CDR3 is CASTLQGIDNSPLHF. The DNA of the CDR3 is TGTGCCAGCACCCTACAGGGAATAGATAATTCACCCCTCCACTTT.

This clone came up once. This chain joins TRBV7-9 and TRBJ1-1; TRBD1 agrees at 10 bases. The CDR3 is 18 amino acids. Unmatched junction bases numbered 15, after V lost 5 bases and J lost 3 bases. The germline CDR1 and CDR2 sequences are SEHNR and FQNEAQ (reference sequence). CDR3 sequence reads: CASSVDLLGQGVDTEAFF. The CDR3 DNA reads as TGTGCCAGCAGCGTAGACCTACTTGGACAGGGGGTGGACACTGAAGCTTTCTTT.

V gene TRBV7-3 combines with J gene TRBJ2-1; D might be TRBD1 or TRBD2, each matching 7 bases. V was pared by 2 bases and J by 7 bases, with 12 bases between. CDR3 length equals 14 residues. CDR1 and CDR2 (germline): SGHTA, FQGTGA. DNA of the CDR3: TGTGCCAGCAGCTTACAGGGGGGGCATAATGAGCAGTTCTTC. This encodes CASSLQGGHNEQFF. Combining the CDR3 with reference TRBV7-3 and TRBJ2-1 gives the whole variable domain GAGVSQTPSNKVTEKGKYVELRCDPISGHTALYWYRQSLGQGPEFLIYFQGTGAADDSGLPNDRFFAVRPEGSVSTLKIQRTERGDSAVYLCASSLQGGHNEQFFGPGTRLTVL.

CDR3 DNA: TGTGCCAGCAGCCCCCTCGGTGGGACAACTAATGAAAAACTGTTTTTT. It translates to CASSPLGGTTNEKLFF. V usage is TRBV2 and J usage is TRBJ1-4, with D uncertain. The CDR3 runs to 16 residues. Germline assignment: CDR1 SNHLY and CDR2 FYNNEI. The ends were cut back, 6 bases at V and 0 bases at J, with 14 bases in the middle.

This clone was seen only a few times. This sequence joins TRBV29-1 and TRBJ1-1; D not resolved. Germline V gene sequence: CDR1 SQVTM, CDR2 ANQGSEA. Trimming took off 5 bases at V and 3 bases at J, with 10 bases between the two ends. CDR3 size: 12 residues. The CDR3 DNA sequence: TGCAGCGTTTCAAACGGATACACTGAAGCTTTCTTT. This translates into CSVSNGYTEAFF.

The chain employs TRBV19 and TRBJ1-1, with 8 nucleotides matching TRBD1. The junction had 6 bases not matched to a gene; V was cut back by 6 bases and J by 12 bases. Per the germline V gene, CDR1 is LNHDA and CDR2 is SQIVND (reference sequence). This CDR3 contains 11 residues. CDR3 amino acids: CASRRTGKTFF. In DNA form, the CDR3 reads TGTGCCAGTAGACGGACAGGGAAAACTTTCTTT.

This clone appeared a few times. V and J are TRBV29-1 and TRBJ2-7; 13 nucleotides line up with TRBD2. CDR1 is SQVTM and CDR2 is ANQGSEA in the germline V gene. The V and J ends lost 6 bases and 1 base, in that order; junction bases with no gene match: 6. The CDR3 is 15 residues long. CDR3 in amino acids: CSVGLAGRYSYEQYF. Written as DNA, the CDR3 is TGCAGCGTGGGACTAGCGGGGAGATATTCCTACGAGCAGTACTTC.

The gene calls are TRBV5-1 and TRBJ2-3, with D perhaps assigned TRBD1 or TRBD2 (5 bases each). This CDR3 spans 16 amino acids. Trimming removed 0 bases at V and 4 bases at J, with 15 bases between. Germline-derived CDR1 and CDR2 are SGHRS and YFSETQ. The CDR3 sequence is CASSLEGKPGSDTQYF. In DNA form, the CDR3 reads TGCGCCAGCAGCTTGGAGGGGAAGCCGGGGTCAGATACGCAGTATTTT.

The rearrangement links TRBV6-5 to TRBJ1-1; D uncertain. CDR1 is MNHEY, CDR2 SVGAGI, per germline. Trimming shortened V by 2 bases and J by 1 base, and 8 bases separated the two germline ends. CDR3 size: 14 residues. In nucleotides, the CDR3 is TGTGCCAGCAGTTACGAAGGGTCGAACACTGAAGCTTTCTTT. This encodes CASSYEGSNTEAFF.

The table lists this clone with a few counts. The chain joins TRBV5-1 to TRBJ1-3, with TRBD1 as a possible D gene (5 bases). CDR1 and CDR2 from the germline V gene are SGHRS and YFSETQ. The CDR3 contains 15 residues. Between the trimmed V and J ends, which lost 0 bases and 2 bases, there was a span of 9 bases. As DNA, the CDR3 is TGCGCCAGCAGCTTGGTAGGGGTCCCTGGAAACACCATATATTTT. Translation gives CASSLVGVPGNTIYF.